Listed here are 25 T cell receptor beta chains from one sample, sequenced in a study of cytomegalovirus exposure and HLA in healthy donors. Amplification used 60 Vbeta primers and 13 Jbeta primers. Assay used: immunoSEQ multiplex PCR; TCRdb lists only in-frame clones, some missing. Of some 240,000 clones in the sample, around four fifths were seen once. Specimen: PBMCs. These receptors all stem from a male donor in good health and CMV-seronegative.

The chain couples TRBV9 to TRBJ2-2; 9 nucleotides line up with TRBD2. This CDR3 spans 16 amino acids. J lost 0 bases, V lost 6 bases, and 6 bases had no gene match. Germline V CDR1 and CDR2: SGDLS, YYNGEE. CDR3 loop: CASTGLAATNTGELFF. CDR3 DNA sequence: TGTGCCAGCACGGGACTAGCAGCCACGAACACCGGGGAGCTGTTTTTT.

The chain is built from TRBV28 and TRBJ1-1, with D unresolved. The germline V gene has CDR1 MDHEN and CDR2 SYDVKM. V dropped 2 bases and J dropped 1 base, with 8 bases sitting between them. The CDR3 has 14 amino acids. The CDR3 sequence is CASSLAARNTEAFF. In DNA form, the CDR3 reads TGTGCCAGCAGTTTAGCCGCCAGGAACACTGAAGCTTTCTTT.

The chain has TRBV15 and TRBJ2-7; TRBD1 matches at 7 bases. The CDR3 sequence is 14 residues long. The trim removed 4 bases at V and 2 bases at J, leaving 5 bases unmatched. Germline-derived CDR1 and CDR2 are LNHNV and YYDKDF (reference sequence). The DNA for the CDR3 is TGTGCCACCAGCACCGGACAGGCCGCCTACGAGCAGTACTTC. This encodes CATSTGQAAYEQYF. Full variable domain (outside the CDR3, taken from reference TRBV15 and TRBJ2-7): DAMVIQNPRYQVTQFGKPVTLSCSQTLNHNVMYWYQQKSSQAPKLLFHYYDKDFNNEADTPDNFQSRRPNTSFCFLDIRSPGLGDTAMYLCATSTGQAAYEQYFGPGTRLTVT.

CDR3 coding DNA: TGTGCCAGTAGTATGACTACAGGGCGGGATGAGCAGTTCTTC. Encoded protein: CASSMTTGRDEQFF. This chain connects TRBV19 to TRBJ2-1; the D gene is possibly TRBD1 (6 bases). Per the germline V gene, CDR1 is LNHDA and CDR2 is SQIVND (reference sequence). This CDR3 has 14 residues. Trimming left V 3 bases short and J 8 bases short, with 14 bases between.

The rearrangement joins TRBV5-8 to TRBJ1-1; D call uncertain. V was cut by 1 base and J by 6 bases, with 10 bases left in between. This CDR3 is built from 13 residues. Germline CDR1 and CDR2: SGHTS and YDEGEE. The CDR3 reads CASSLSPRPEAFF. CDR3 DNA: TGTGCCAGCAGCTTGTCACCTAGGCCTGAAGCTTTCTTT. The whole variable domain, remainder taken from reference TRBV5-8 and TRBJ1-1, is EAGVTQSPTHLIKTRGQQATLRCSPISGHTSVYWYQQALGLGLQFLLWYDEGEERNRGNFPPRFSGRQFPNYSSELNVNALELEDSALYLCASSLSPRPEAFFGQGTRLTVV.

The chain joins TRBV5-1 to TRBJ2-1, with D unresolved. This CDR3 is 12 amino acids long. Germline lookup yields CDR1 SGHRS and CDR2 YFSETQ. V was cut by 2 bases and J by 5 bases, with 5 bases left in between. Written as DNA, the CDR3 is TGCGCCAGCAGCTTTCCAGACAATGAGCAGTTCTTC. Translated, it gives CASSFPDNEQFF.

The chain recombines TRBV2 with TRBJ2-1, with 10 bases identical to TRBD2. The CDR3 has 16 residues. J was trimmed by 9 bases and V by 2 bases; bases with no gene match: 10. Germline CDR1 and CDR2: SNHLY and FYNNEI. CDR3 DNA: TGTGCCAGCAGTGAATTCGGTCTAGCGGGAGTCAGTGAGCAGTTCTTC. The encoded protein is CASSEFGLAGVSEQFF.

The chain links TRBV5-5 to TRBJ2-5; 10 bases are shared with TRBD2. The CDR3 consists of 16 residues. Germline-derived CDR1 and CDR2 are SGHKS and YYEKEE (reference sequence). V gave up 1 base and J gave up 5 bases; unmatched junction bases: 8. In DNA form, the CDR3 reads TGTGCCAGCAGCTTGCAGCCTAGCGGGAGCTTGGAGACCCAGTACTTC. As protein: CASSLQPSGSLETQYF.

This clone has a single count. The rearrangement joins TRBV2 to TRBJ1-2; unclear D gene. This CDR3 has 11 residues. Trimming shortened V by 5 bases and J by 3 bases, and 4 bases separated the two germline ends. Germline assignment: CDR1 SNHLY and CDR2 FYNNEI. The CDR3 bases are TGTGCCAGCAGTACGGACTATGGCTACACCTTC. This sequence encodes CASSTDYGYTF.

The CDR3 here is CASSIGRDFRETQYF. The CDR3 DNA reads as TGTGCCAGTAGTATTGGCCGGGACTTCAGAGAGACCCAGTACTTC. V gene TRBV19 combines with J gene TRBJ2-5, with D perhaps TRBD2 (6 bases). V was cut by 3 bases and J by 4 bases, with 15 bases left in between. The length of the CDR3 is 15 residues. Germline CDR1 reads LNHDA; CDR2 reads SQIVND (reference sequence). The variable domain in full, completed from reference TRBV19 and TRBJ2-5, reads DGGITQSPKYLFRKEGQNVTLSCEQNLNHDAMYWYRQDPGQGLRLIYYSQIVNDFQKGDIAEGYSVSREKKESFPLTVTSAQKNPTAFYLCASSIGRDFRETQYFGPGTRLLVL.

The chain combines TRBV9 with TRBJ2-1; a possible D gene is TRBD2 (5 bases). CDR3 length: 14 amino acids. CDR1 and CDR2 from the germline V gene are SGDLS and YYNGEE. V was shortened by 3 bases and J by 2 bases, with 9 bases between the two germline ends. For the CDR3, the DNA is TGTGCCAGCAGCGGCGGGTCGACCTACAATGAGCAGTTCTTC. Protein sequence: CASSGGSTYNEQFF.

There are a few counts of this clone. The chain joins TRBV5-4 to TRBJ1-2; D unresolved. Trimming removed 1 base at V and 8 bases at J, with 9 bases between. The CDR3 totals 12 residues. In germline, CDR1 is SGHNT, CDR2 YYREEE (reference sequence). This CDR3 reads CASSLRGSGYTF. In DNA, the CDR3 is TGTGCCAGCAGCTTGCGGGGTTCAGGCTACACCTTC.

The genes are TRBV15 and TRBJ1-1; 7 bases agree with TRBD1. The CDR3 has 15 residues. With V trimmed by 5 bases and J by 11 bases, 17 bases remained unmatched. Germline CDR1 reads LNHNV; CDR2 reads YYDKDF (reference sequence). CDR3 sequence: CATSGPPTGNMRAFF. The CDR3 bases are TGTGCCACCAGCGGCCCACCGACAGGGAATATGCGGGCTTTCTTT.

The chain has TRBV6-5 and TRBJ2-7; TRBD2 matches at 7 bases. Germline V gene lookup returns CDR1 MNHEY and CDR2 SVGAGI. The J segment lost 7 bases and the V segment lost 2 bases, leaving 11 bases of the junction unmatched. This CDR3 region has 15 residues. The chain's CDR3 is CASSYNGAGVSEQYF. The CDR3 nucleotides are TGTGCCAGCAGTTACAACGGGGCGGGGGTCTCTGAGCAGTACTTC.

The rearrangement joins TRBV5-5 to TRBJ2-3; 9 nucleotides line up with TRBD2. V lost 4 bases to trimming and J lost 3 bases; unmatched junction nucleotides: 15. The CDR3 sequence is 18 residues long. Germline V CDR1 and CDR2: SGHKS, YYEKEE (reference sequence). The CDR3 bases are TGTGCCAGCAGCGTGCATCTGGTAGCGGGAGTGCTGACAGATACGCAGTATTTT. Protein sequence: CASSVHLVAGVLTDTQYF.

The chain uses TRBV5-6 and TRBJ2-3, with 7 bases matching TRBD2. V lost 2 bases to trimming and J lost 3 bases; unmatched junction nucleotides: 15. Germline values: CDR1 SGHDT, CDR2 YYEEEE. There are 18 residues in the CDR3. DNA of the CDR3: TGTGCCAGCAGCTTTCTTCAGAGGGAGGGAGTGAGGACAGATACGCAGTATTTT. Translating it yields CASSFLQREGVRTDTQYF.

The chain recombines TRBV2 with TRBJ2-5; 11 bases are shared with TRBD2. CDR1 and CDR2 (germline): SNHLY, FYNNEI. CDR3 length equals 15 residues. The V and J ends lost 8 bases and 7 bases, in that order; junction bases with no gene match: 12. CDR3 sequence reads: CASAGLAGGMGTQYF. Here the CDR3 DNA reads TGTGCCAGCGCAGGACTAGCGGGCGGCATGGGGACCCAGTACTTC.

This rearrangement joins TRBV6-1 to TRBJ1-4, with TRBD1 identical over 8 bases. Trimming removed 8 bases from V and 8 bases from J; junction bases left unmatched: 10. CDR3 length: 14 amino acids. Germline loops: CDR1 MNHNS, CDR2 SASEGT. The CDR3 DNA reads as TGTGCCAGCGGCCGGACAGGGAAAAGGGAAAAACTGTTTTTT. Residues: CASGRTGKREKLFF.

In this sample, this clone turned up once. The CDR3 DNA is TGTGCCAGCAGTGACTTCCGGGACTCCAGCTCCTACGAGCAGTACTTC. Translated: CASSDFRDSSSYEQYF. The chain couples TRBV6-4 to TRBJ2-7; D perhaps matches TRBD2 (6 bases). The V gene's germline CDR1 is MRHNA and CDR2 SNTAGT. The V end lost 1 base, the J end lost 0 bases, and 13 bases lay between the germline ends. The CDR3 length is 16 residues.

This chain links TRBV4-2 with TRBJ1-6; a possible D gene is TRBD1 (5 bases). V was trimmed by 0 bases and J by 7 bases, leaving 16 bases between them. CDR3 length: 17 amino acids. Per germline, CDR1 LGHNA and CDR2 YNFKEQ. In DNA, the CDR3 is TGTGCCAGCAGCCAAGATCGGGGGGACCAAGGCAATTCACCCCTCCACTTT. Its translation: CASSQDRGDQGNSPLHF.

J is TRBJ2-7 and V is TRBV18; 10 positions agree with TRBD2. J was trimmed by 7 bases and V by 2 bases; bases with no gene match: 26. The CDR3 contains 21 residues. Germline V gives CDR1 KGHSH, CDR2 LQKENI. Here the CDR3 DNA reads TGTGCCAGCTCACCAAGGGTCCCGACTAGCGGGCGCCCCGCCGGTGAGGGGGAGCAGTACTTC. It codes for CASSPRVPTSGRPAGEGEQYF.

The gene calls are TRBV5-1 and TRBJ2-2, with TRBD2 identical over 12 bases. The CDR3 is made up of 17 amino acids. Per germline, CDR1 SGHRS and CDR2 YFSETQ. With 1 base clipped from V and 0 bases from J, the junction kept 1 base outside the gene matches. CDR3 DNA sequence: TGCGCCAGCAGCTTGACTAGCGGGAGGACGAACACCGGGGAGCTGTTTTTT. Translation: CASSLTSGRTNTGELFF.

This clone is a singleton in its sample. This chain joins TRBV2 and TRBJ2-5; TRBD1 matches 8 bases. Per the germline V gene, CDR1 is SNHLY and CDR2 is FYNNEI. With V trimmed by 5 bases and J by 6 bases, 11 bases remained unmatched. The CDR3 has 15 amino acids. The CDR3 sequence is CASSQDRAFSKTQYF. CDR3 sequence (DNA): TGTGCCAGCAGTCAGGACAGGGCGTTCTCGAAGACCCAGTACTTC.

The V call is TRBV4-1, the J call TRBJ2-7, with D perhaps matching TRBD1 (6 bases). Germline lookup yields CDR1 MGHRA and CDR2 YSYEKL. The germline V and J ends were trimmed by 0 bases and 3 bases, with 12 bases remaining between them. This CDR3 has 15 amino acids. The CDR3 sequence: CASSQEEQGRYEQYF. CDR3 coding DNA: TGCGCCAGCAGCCAAGAGGAACAGGGTCGCTACGAGCAGTACTTC.

This chain joins TRBV9 and TRBJ2-1; TRBD2 matches 7 bases. V trimming: 3 bases; J trimming: 7 bases; junction bases outside the gene matches: 10. Germline CDR1 SGDLS, CDR2 YYNGEE. This CDR3 has 15 residues. CDR3 loop: CASSEMGGPRNEQFF. The CDR3 coding sequence is TGTGCCAGCAGCGAGATGGGAGGGCCAAGGAATGAGCAGTTCTTC.